Listed here is a single TCR beta chain. It lacks a known antigen. Base qualities are not provided; no much larger clone lies one nucleotide away. These data originate in a study of blood T cell repertoires in COVID-19 (dated by TCRdb to 2020 to 2022). The study in broad terms: Collaborator samples came from the United States, Italy and Spain and covered acute and convalescent phases of COVID-19. The repertoires were released in a freely available public database meant as a resource for research on the immune response to SARS-CoV-2. A de-identified subject ID, COVID-19 status, age in years and sex were almost always included in the sample metadata. The prospective study material was composed of cDNA or gDNA derived from T cells, B-cell-depleted T cells, or PBMCs. Subjects who had been exposed to COVID-19, were actively infected with it, or had recovered from it provided the deeply sampled blood TCRbeta repertoires that made up the dataset. Where available, HLA class I and class II types were obtained from metadata supplied by the sample provider rather than from assay-based typing. Samples came from the ongoing ImmuneRACE study (first 160 participants) plus 1,254 subjects from 6 global collaborators.

Each collaborating institution followed its own protocols to collect whole blood in K2EDTA tubes. For TCRbeta analysis, collaborators shipped samples as frozen whole blood, isolated PBMCs, or DNA extracted from either of those sample types. TCRbeta CDR3 regions were amplified from genomic DNA using the immunoSEQ Assay, a bias-controlled multiplex PCR. In the authors' own workflow: The number of nucleated cells in each sample was estimated by amplification of reference gene primers within the assay. To quantify the absolute abundance of each unique TCRbeta CDR3 rearrangement, sequence reads were collapsed and filtered. For each sample, productive Simpson clonality was calculated by taking the square root of Simpson's diversity index across productive rearrangements. What TCRdb holds here is the immuneACCESS table cut down to in-frame rearrangements. Part of the clones is not present; checked against another copy, under half of the missing clones reflect an unresolved V gene, and the others are unexplained. Clone size and the V and J calls come from that table; the DNA yielded D and trimming. The sample includes 250,000 to 300,000 clones, with around 81% observed a single time. The ten top clones hold around 2.9% of the sample.

The research as a whole found: How much clinical and demographic metadata was included differed by source and by participant, and the metadata was provided uncurated.

Taken from cysteine to phenylalanine, the CDR3 has 15 residues. Only the CDR3 part of the read is kept: 45 bases, read in frame from the first base. At the junction V is shortened by 1 base and J by 9 bases, with 16 bases in between. CDR1 is given as SGHDN and CDR2 as FVKESK, both from the germline V gene. The receptor's source is a woman aged 55 to 70 with active or convalescent COVID-19. Sequencing was done on a sample of peripheral blood. Recombination joined TRBV14 with TRBJ2-1; there is no confident call for the D gene. Here is the DNA: TGTGCCAGCAGCCAAGTTCGAGACACCCCACGTGAGCAGTTCTTC. It translates to CASSQVRDTPREQFF.